This is a list of T cell receptor beta chains from one sample in a study of T cell clonotyping in hematopoietic cell transplantation. Sequencing used immunoSEQ multiplex PCR; TCRdb keeps in-frame clones, though not all of them. The sample carries around 15,000 clones, around 97% recorded once. The specimen comprised peripheral blood mononuclear cells, sampled 30 days after allogeneic stem cell transplant. These receptors all stem from a female patient aged 50 to 65 who had an allogeneic stem cell transplant from an unrelated donor, so T cells may come from the graft donor. Some clones in this sample may be carry-over from other donors' samples. CDR3s include the opening cysteine and the closing phenylalanine or tryptophan. Each record gives: CDR3 protein, CDR3 DNA, clone size, V gene, J gene, D gene. A D gene is named only where the DNA matches it firmly. Not all rows give a size; the values are once, few, many and, for expanded clones, a class.

cdr3_aa: CASGREQYF; cdr3_nt: TGTGCCAGCGGTCGCGAGCAGTACTTC; clone_size: NA; v_call: TRBV2; j_call: TRBJ2-7; d_call: NA
cdr3_aa: CAWSAPNEQFF; cdr3_nt: TGTGCCTGGAGTGCCCCGAATGAGCAGTTCTTC; clone_size: NA; v_call: TRBV30; j_call: TRBJ2-1; d_call: NA
cdr3_aa: CASSQIPGDGYTF; cdr3_nt: TGTGCCAGCAGTCAAATCCCCGGGGATGGCTACACCTTC; clone_size: NA; v_call: TRBV6-1; j_call: TRBJ1-2; d_call: NA
cdr3_aa: CASSLDGSYNSPLHF; cdr3_nt: TGTGCCAGCAGCTTAGACGGATCCTATAATTCACCCCTCCACTTT; clone_size: NA; v_call: TRBV7-8; j_call: TRBJ1-6; d_call: NA
cdr3_aa: CASTMAGNYYEQYF; cdr3_nt: TGTGCCAGCACCATGGCGGGCAACTACTACGAGCAGTACTTC; clone_size: NA; v_call: TRBV5-8; j_call: TRBJ2-7; d_call: NA
cdr3_aa: CASSGGGGSYNEQFF; cdr3_nt: TGTGCCAGCAGTGGGGGAGGCGGTTCCTACAATGAGCAGTTCTTC; clone_size: NA; v_call: TRBV6-4; j_call: TRBJ2-1; d_call: NA
cdr3_aa: CASNQGPYTDTQYF; cdr3_nt: TGTGCCAGCAACCAGGGACCCTACACAGATACGCAGTATTTT; clone_size: NA; v_call: TRBV6-5; j_call: TRBJ2-3; d_call: NA
cdr3_aa: CASSLPRGLYGYTF; cdr3_nt: TGTGCCAGCAGCTTACCCCGGGGGCTGTATGGCTACACCTTC; clone_size: NA; v_call: TRBV5-6; j_call: TRBJ1-2; d_call: NA
cdr3_aa: CASSLDWVSNQPQHF; cdr3_nt: TGTGCCAGCAGCTTAGATTGGGTTAGCAATCAGCCCCAGCATTTT; clone_size: NA; v_call: TRBV7-2; j_call: TRBJ1-5; d_call: NA
cdr3_aa: CAWSEAGDSPLHF; cdr3_nt: TGTGCCTGGAGTGAGGCGGGGGACTCACCCCTCCACTTT; clone_size: NA; v_call: TRBV30; j_call: TRBJ1-6; d_call: NA
cdr3_aa: CATSRDGVKTQYF; cdr3_nt: TGTGCCACCAGCAGAGATGGCGTGAAGACCCAGTACTTC; clone_size: NA; v_call: TRBV15; j_call: TRBJ2-5; d_call: NA
cdr3_aa: CASSPPYRDRRTGELFF; cdr3_nt: TGTGCCAGCAGCCCGCCCTACCGGGACAGACGCACCGGGGAGCTGTTTTTT; clone_size: NA; v_call: TRBV7-9; j_call: TRBJ2-2; d_call: TRBD1
cdr3_aa: CASSEAGGRLTTNEKLFF; cdr3_nt: TGTGCCAGCAGTGAAGCCGGCGGCAGGTTAACAACTAATGAAAAACTGTTTTTT; clone_size: NA; v_call: TRBV6-1; j_call: TRBJ1-4; d_call: NA
cdr3_aa: CASSSPLQGGYGYTF; cdr3_nt: TGTGCCAGCAGCTCCCCTTTGCAGGGTGGCTATGGCTACACCTTC; clone_size: NA; v_call: TRBV5-8; j_call: TRBJ1-2; d_call: NA
cdr3_aa: CASSDSGDTGELFF; cdr3_nt: TGTGCCAGCAGTGACTCAGGGGACACCGGGGAGCTGTTTTTT; clone_size: NA; v_call: TRBV6-4; j_call: TRBJ2-2; d_call: NA
cdr3_aa: CASSIASGLNTEAFF; cdr3_nt: TGTGCCAGTAGTATAGCGTCGGGGCTGAACACTGAAGCTTTCTTT; clone_size: once; v_call: TRBV19; j_call: TRBJ1-1; d_call: NA
cdr3_aa: CASSLRPGPSTDTQYF; cdr3_nt: TGTGCCAGCAGTTTGCGGCCGGGACCTAGCACAGATACGCAGTATTTT; clone_size: NA; v_call: TRBV27; j_call: TRBJ2-3; d_call: NA
cdr3_aa: CAWWLGRDTDTQYF; cdr3_nt: TGTGCCTGGTGGTTGGGACGGGACACAGATACGCAGTATTTT; clone_size: NA; v_call: TRBV30; j_call: TRBJ2-3; d_call: NA
cdr3_aa: CASSHSDREQYF; cdr3_nt: TGCGCCAGCAGCCACTCGGACAGGGAGCAGTACTTC; clone_size: NA; v_call: TRBV4-1; j_call: TRBJ2-7; d_call: TRBD1
cdr3_aa: CAWTEGQGTFDTQYF; cdr3_nt: TGTGCCTGGACAGAAGGACAGGGGACGTTCGATACGCAGTATTTT; clone_size: NA; v_call: TRBV30; j_call: TRBJ2-3; d_call: TRBD1
cdr3_aa: CASSFQGAVGRGYTF; cdr3_nt: TGTGCCAGCAGCTTTCAGGGGGCCGTTGGTCGAGGCTACACCTTC; clone_size: once; v_call: TRBV11-2; j_call: TRBJ1-2; d_call: TRBD1
cdr3_aa: CASSSYRGKNYEQYF; cdr3_nt: TGTGCCAGCAGCTCATACAGGGGGAAGAACTACGAGCAGTACTTC; clone_size: NA; v_call: TRBV11-2; j_call: TRBJ2-7; d_call: TRBD1
cdr3_aa: CASSRGDEQFF; cdr3_nt: TGTGCCAGCAGCCGGGGCGATGAGCAGTTCTTC; clone_size: NA; v_call: TRBV7-9; j_call: TRBJ2-1; d_call: NA
cdr3_aa: CAWSVTGFDTEAFF; cdr3_nt: TGTGCCTGGAGTGTCACAGGGTTTGACACTGAAGCTTTCTTT; clone_size: NA; v_call: TRBV30; j_call: TRBJ1-1; d_call: NA
cdr3_aa: CASSPPVLSGGDEKLFF; cdr3_nt: TGTGCCAGCAGCCCACCGGTGTTATCCGGAGGTGATGAAAAACTGTTTTTT; clone_size: NA; v_call: TRBV7-9; j_call: TRBJ1-4; d_call: NA
cdr3_aa: CAWSIGENTEAFF; cdr3_nt: TGTGCCTGGAGTATCGGGGAGAACACTGAAGCTTTCTTT; clone_size: NA; v_call: TRBV30; j_call: TRBJ1-1; d_call: NA
cdr3_aa: CASGVPEAFF; cdr3_nt: TGTGCCAGCGGTGTTCCTGAAGCTTTCTTT; clone_size: NA; v_call: TRBV6-5; j_call: TRBJ1-1; d_call: NA
cdr3_aa: CASSVDGPNSGNTIYF; cdr3_nt: TGCGCCAGCAGCGTAGACGGACCGAACTCTGGAAACACCATATATTTT; clone_size: NA; v_call: TRBV5-1; j_call: TRBJ1-3; d_call: NA
cdr3_aa: CASSSRGEKLFF; cdr3_nt: TGTGCCAGCAGTAGCAGGGGTGAAAAACTGTTTTTT; clone_size: once; v_call: TRBV27; j_call: TRBJ1-4; d_call: NA
cdr3_aa: CASSLSSAYEQYF; cdr3_nt: TGTGCCAGCAGTTTGAGTTCCGCCTACGAGCAGTACTTC; clone_size: NA; v_call: TRBV27; j_call: TRBJ2-7; d_call: NA
cdr3_aa: CAWRVPGYNEKLFF; cdr3_nt: TGTGCCTGGAGGGTTCCAGGTTATAATGAAAAACTGTTTTTT; clone_size: once; v_call: TRBV30; j_call: TRBJ1-4; d_call: NA
cdr3_aa: CASSHHRGQKEDEQFF; cdr3_nt: TGTGCCAGCAGCCACCACCGGGGACAGAAAGAGGATGAGCAGTTCTTC; clone_size: once; v_call: TRBV14; j_call: TRBJ2-1; d_call: TRBD1
cdr3_aa: CASSLGGSYGYTF; cdr3_nt: TGTGCCAGCAGCTTGGGGGGTTCCTATGGCTACACCTTC; clone_size: NA; v_call: TRBV5-4; j_call: TRBJ1-2; d_call: NA
cdr3_aa: CASSLDPPGQGYEQYF; cdr3_nt: TGCGCCAGCAGCTTGGATCCCCCGGGACAGGGCTACGAGCAGTACTTC; clone_size: NA; v_call: TRBV5-1; j_call: TRBJ2-7; d_call: TRBD1
cdr3_aa: CASRTGGRSEQYF; cdr3_nt: TGTGCCAGCAGAACGGGGGGCCGAAGCGAGCAGTACTTC; clone_size: NA; v_call: TRBV5-4; j_call: TRBJ2-7; d_call: NA
cdr3_aa: CASSPPGGTYEQYF; cdr3_nt: TGTGCCAGCTCACCGCCAGGAGGAACTTACGAGCAGTACTTC; clone_size: NA; v_call: TRBV18; j_call: TRBJ2-7; d_call: NA
cdr3_aa: CASSEAGQGDYGYTF; cdr3_nt: TGTGCCAGCAGCGAGGCGGGACAGGGGGACTATGGCTACACCTTC; clone_size: NA; v_call: TRBV9; j_call: TRBJ1-2; d_call: TRBD1